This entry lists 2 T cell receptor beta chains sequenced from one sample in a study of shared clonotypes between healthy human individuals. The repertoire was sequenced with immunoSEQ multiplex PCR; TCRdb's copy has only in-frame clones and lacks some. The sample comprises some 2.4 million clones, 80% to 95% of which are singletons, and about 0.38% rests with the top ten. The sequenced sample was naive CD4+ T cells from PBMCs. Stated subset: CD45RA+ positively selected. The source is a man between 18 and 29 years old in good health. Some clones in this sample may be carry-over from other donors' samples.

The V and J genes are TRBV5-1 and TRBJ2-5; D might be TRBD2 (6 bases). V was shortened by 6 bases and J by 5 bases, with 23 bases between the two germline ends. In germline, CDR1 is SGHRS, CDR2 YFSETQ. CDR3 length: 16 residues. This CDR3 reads CASTAPRGIGTETQYF. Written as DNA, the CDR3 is TGCGCCAGCACTGCCCCCCGGGGGATAGGGACGGAGACCCAGTACTTC.

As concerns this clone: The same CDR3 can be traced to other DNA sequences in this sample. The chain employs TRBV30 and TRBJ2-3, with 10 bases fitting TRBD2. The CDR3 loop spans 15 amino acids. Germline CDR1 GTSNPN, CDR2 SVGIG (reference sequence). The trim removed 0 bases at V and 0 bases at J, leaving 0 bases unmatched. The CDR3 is CAWSVSGGSTDTQYF. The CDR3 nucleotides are TGTGCCTGGAGTGTTAGCGGGGGGAGCACAGATACGCAGTATTTT.